Listed here is a single T cell receptor (beta chain). These data belong to a study of T cell changes during pregnancy in multiple sclerosis. Generated by immunoSEQ multiplex PCR, the TCRdb table keeps only in-frame clones and is missing some. Of roughly 38,000 clones listed, roughly 91% were seen once; the top ten hold roughly 0.67%. Germline CDR1 and CDR2: MNHNS and SASEGT. The CDR3 is 13 amino acids. V gave up 6 bases and J gave up 10 bases; unmatched junction bases: 5. The sample in question was CD4+ T cells from peripheral blood mononuclear cells, obtained in the third trimester of pregnancy. The chain employs TRBV6-1 and TRBJ2-1, with 11 bases identical to TRBD2. The sequence derives from a female donor with multiple sclerosis, enrolled in a pregnancy study. CDR3 in DNA: TGTGCCAGCAGATTAGCGGGAGGGGGGGAGCAGTTCTTC. Amino acid sequence: CASRLAGGGEQFF.